The rows below give T cell receptor beta chains drawn from one sample of a study of beta chain features in type 1 diabetes. The repertoire was sequenced with immunoSEQ multiplex PCR; TCRdb's copy has only in-frame clones and lacks some. Of about 41,000 clones listed, 65% to 70% were seen once; the top ten hold under 2%. Input material: Tregs from blood. These receptors all stem from a man in his thirties or forties with type 1 diabetes. Some clones in this sample may be carry-over from other donors' samples. The CDR3 runs from the conserved cysteine through the conserved F or W. D genes are given only for firm matches. Expanded clones get a size class; other rows say once, few or many, or leave the size out.

cdr3_nt: TGTGCCACGGGACTTCTCGGCACAGATACGCAGTATTTT
cdr3_aa: CATGLLGTDTQYF
v_call: TRBV6-6
j_call: TRBJ2-3
d_call: -
clone_size: -

cdr3_nt: TGTGCCAGCAGCTGGACAGGGGGCAGGGAGACCCAGTACTTC
cdr3_aa: CASSWTGGRETQYF
v_call: TRBV11-1
j_call: TRBJ2-5
d_call: TRBD1
clone_size: -

cdr3_nt: TGCGCCAGAAGTCTGCCGTCCAGATCACATCAGCCCCAGCATTTT
cdr3_aa: CARSLPSRSHQPQHF
v_call: TRBV23-1
j_call: TRBJ1-5
d_call: -
clone_size: -

cdr3_nt: TGTGCCAGCAGTTTGGCTGATGGCTCCTATAATTCACCCCTCCACTTT
cdr3_aa: CASSLADGSYNSPLHF
v_call: TRBV6-5
j_call: TRBJ1-6
d_call: -
clone_size: -

cdr3_nt: TGCAGTGCTAGGCGGGAGACCCAGTACTTC
cdr3_aa: CSARRETQYF
v_call: TRBV20-1
j_call: TRBJ2-5
d_call: -
clone_size: -

cdr3_nt: TGTGCCAGCAGCTACCCCGGATGGCGGGGGAACAATGAGCAGTTCTTC
cdr3_aa: CASSYPGWRGNNEQFF
v_call: TRBV7-9
j_call: TRBJ2-1
d_call: TRBD2
clone_size: few

cdr3_nt: TGTGCCAGCAGCTTAGGGGGCGGACAGATTTACACTGAAGCTTTCTTT
cdr3_aa: CASSLGGGQIYTEAFF
v_call: TRBV7-6
j_call: TRBJ1-1
d_call: -
clone_size: once

cdr3_nt: TGTGCCAGCAGCTTATTTGGCGGGGGGGCCACAGATACGCAGTATTTT
cdr3_aa: CASSLFGGGATDTQYF
v_call: TRBV7-9
j_call: TRBJ2-3
d_call: TRBD2
clone_size: -

cdr3_nt: TGCGCCAGCAGCTTGGGGGACAGTCTGAATGAAAAACTGTTTTTT
cdr3_aa: CASSLGDSLNEKLFF
v_call: TRBV5-1
j_call: TRBJ1-4
d_call: TRBD1
clone_size: -

cdr3_nt: TGCGCCAGCAGCTCCGGGGGGGGCCGCTCCTACAATGAGCAGTTCTTC
cdr3_aa: CASSSGGGRSYNEQFF
v_call: TRBV5-1
j_call: TRBJ2-1
d_call: TRBD2
clone_size: once